This TCR beta chain was found in a study of T cell clonotyping in hematopoietic cell transplantation. The overall study: Pretransplant recipient samples were taken after cytoreduction.

This CDR3 has 16 amino acids. V was cut by 6 bases and J by 0 bases, with 15 bases left in between. Per the germline V gene, CDR1 is MNHNY and CDR2 is SVGAGI (reference sequence). This clone turned up a few times. Antigen: not known. Points from the study as a whole: At the given depth, recipient repertoires were over 95% de novo clonotypes.

Time point reported: recipient sample about 28 days before transplant, after cytoreduction. The assay was immunoSEQ multiplex PCR, and TCRdb's table has in-frame clones only and misses some. The sample shows around 37,000 clones, around 85% of them seen only once. The sequence came from a man between 60 and 75 years old with acute myeloid leukemia. Some clones in this sample may be carry-over from other donors' samples. J is TRBJ1-3 and V is TRBV6-6; D is uncertain. The sequenced sample was peripheral blood mononuclear cells, obtained before stem cell transplant. The CDR3 DNA reads TGTGCCAGCAGGATCCGGCAGCTCAGCTCTGGAAACACCATATATTTT. Its protein product is CASRIRQLSSGNTIYF.